This T cell receptor beta chain originates from a study of blood T cell repertoires in COVID-19. The wider study: Acute-phase and convalescent COVID-19 samples originated in the United States, Italy and Spain.

The CDR3 has 15 residues. CDR1 is LNHDA, CDR2 SQIVND, per germline (reference sequence). Deletions cut 3 bases from V and 4 bases from J, with 15 bases between. TCRdb's table, derived via immunoSEQ multiplex PCR, lists solely in-frame clones and lacks some. This sample carries roughly 250,000 clones, approximately 85% of them seen once, and the ten largest clones take 3.5% to 4.5%. Sequencing used PBMCs or T cells enriched from blood (not recorded which). This TCR came from a woman in her 30s who had recovered from COVID-19. The chain carries TRBV19 and TRBJ1-1; D might be TRBD1 (6 bases). CDR3 residues: CASSINPGQPTEAFF. CDR3 sequence (DNA): TGTGCCAGTAGTATTAACCCGGGACAACCCACTGAAGCTTTCTTT.